This T cell receptor (beta chain) was sequenced for a study of CD8 T cells in Susac syndrome. Trimming removed 6 bases from V and 3 bases from J, with 16 bases in between. The germline V gene encodes CDR1 DFQATT and CDR2 SNEGSKA (reference sequence). This CDR3 has 14 residues. FACS was used to enrich TEMRA cells, whereas the CD8+ and CD4+ T cells were obtained by negative isolation. An amount of RNA that ranged from roughly 0.5 to 1 ug was reverse transcribed with random hexamers. A multiplex approach, immunoSEQ multiplex PCR, amplified TCR beta CDR3 across 54 Vbeta and 13 Jbeta. Via MiXCR, TCRdb re-called the immunoSEQ multiplex PCR reads, giving one row per CDR3 protein. Here the sample spans under 200,000 distinct CDR3 sequences, around 95% being singletons.

Sample: CD8+ T cells from PBMCs. The receptor comes from a human donor with multiple sclerosis. The gene calls are TRBV20-1 and TRBJ2-3, with D possibly matching TRBD2 (5 bases). The CDR3 spells CSAGESPVTDTQYF. The CDR3 DNA follows: TGCAGTGCCGGGGAGTCCCCTGTGACAGATACGCAGTATTTT.